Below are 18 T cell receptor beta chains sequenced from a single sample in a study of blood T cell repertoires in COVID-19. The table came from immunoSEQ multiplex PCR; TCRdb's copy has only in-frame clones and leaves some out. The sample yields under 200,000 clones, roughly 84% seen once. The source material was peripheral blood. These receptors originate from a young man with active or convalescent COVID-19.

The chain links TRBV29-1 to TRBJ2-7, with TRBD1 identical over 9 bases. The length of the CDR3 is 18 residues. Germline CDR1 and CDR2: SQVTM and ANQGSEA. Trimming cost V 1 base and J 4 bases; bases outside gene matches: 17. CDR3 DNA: TGCAGCGTTGAAGTGTCAATAGGATTGGGACAGGGACCTTACGAGCAGTACTTC. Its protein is CSVEVSIGLGQGPYEQYF.

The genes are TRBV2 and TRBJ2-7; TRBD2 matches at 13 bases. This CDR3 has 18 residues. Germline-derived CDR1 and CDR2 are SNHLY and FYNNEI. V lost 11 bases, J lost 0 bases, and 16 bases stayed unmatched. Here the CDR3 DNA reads TGTGCCGGACACCCGGGACTAGCGGGGACTAGTCGCTCCTACGAGCAGTACTTC. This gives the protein CAGHPGLAGTSRSYEQYF.

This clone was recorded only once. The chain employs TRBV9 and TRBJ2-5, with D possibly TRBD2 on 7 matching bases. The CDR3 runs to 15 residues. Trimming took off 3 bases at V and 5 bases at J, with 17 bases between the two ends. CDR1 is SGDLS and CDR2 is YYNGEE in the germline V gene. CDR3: CASSAREGGRETQYF. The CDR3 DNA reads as TGTGCCAGCAGCGCCCGAGAGGGGGGGCGGGAGACCCAGTACTTC.

CDR3: CASSALGQPQEKLFF. The CDR3 DNA reads as TGTGCCAGCAGCGCCCTGGGACAGCCCCAAGAAAAACTGTTTTTT. The chain recombines TRBV9 with TRBJ1-4; TRBD1 aligns across 7 bases. This CDR3 has 15 residues. CDR1 is SGDLS, CDR2 YYNGEE, per germline. V shed 3 bases, J shed 8 bases, and the junction held 10 bases outside the gene matches.

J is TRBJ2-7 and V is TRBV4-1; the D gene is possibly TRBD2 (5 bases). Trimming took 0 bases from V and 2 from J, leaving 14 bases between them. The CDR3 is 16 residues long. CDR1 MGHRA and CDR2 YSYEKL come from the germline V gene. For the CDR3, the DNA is TGCGCCAGCAGCCAAGAATGGGCAGTGACTACCTACGAGCAGTACTTC. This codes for CASSQEWAVTTYEQYF.

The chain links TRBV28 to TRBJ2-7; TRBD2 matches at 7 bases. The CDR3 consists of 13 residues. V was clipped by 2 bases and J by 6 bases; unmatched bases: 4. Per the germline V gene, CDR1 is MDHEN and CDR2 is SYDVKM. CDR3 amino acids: CASSLAGAGEQYF. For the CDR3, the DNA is TGTGCCAGCAGTTTAGCGGGAGCCGGCGAGCAGTACTTC.

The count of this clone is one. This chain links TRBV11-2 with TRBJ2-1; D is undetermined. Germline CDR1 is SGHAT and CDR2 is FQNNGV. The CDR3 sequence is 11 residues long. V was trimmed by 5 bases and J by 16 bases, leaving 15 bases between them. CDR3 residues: CASSPSKAPFF. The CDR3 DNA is TGTGCCAGCAGCCCGTCCAAAGCCCCCTTCTTC.

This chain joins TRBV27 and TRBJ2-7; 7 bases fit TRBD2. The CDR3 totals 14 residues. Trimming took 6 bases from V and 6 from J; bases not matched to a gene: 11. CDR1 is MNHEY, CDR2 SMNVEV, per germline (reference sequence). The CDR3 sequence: CASSLVGLVSEQYF. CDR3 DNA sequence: TGTGCCAGCAGCCTCGTCGGACTAGTATCCGAGCAGTACTTC.

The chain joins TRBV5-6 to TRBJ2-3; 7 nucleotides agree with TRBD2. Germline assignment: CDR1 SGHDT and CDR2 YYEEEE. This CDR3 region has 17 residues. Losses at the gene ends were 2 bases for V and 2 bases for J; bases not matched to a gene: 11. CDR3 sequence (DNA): TGTGCCAGCAGCTTCCAGACTAGCCTCGGGGACACAGATACGCAGTATTTT. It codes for CASSFQTSLGDTDTQYF.

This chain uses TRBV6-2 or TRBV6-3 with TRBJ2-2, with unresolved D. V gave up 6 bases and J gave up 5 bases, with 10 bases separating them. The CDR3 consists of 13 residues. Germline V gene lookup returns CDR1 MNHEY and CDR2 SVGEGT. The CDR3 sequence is CASSIASTGELFF. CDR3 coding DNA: TGTGCCAGCAGCATAGCTTCTACCGGGGAGCTGTTTTTT.

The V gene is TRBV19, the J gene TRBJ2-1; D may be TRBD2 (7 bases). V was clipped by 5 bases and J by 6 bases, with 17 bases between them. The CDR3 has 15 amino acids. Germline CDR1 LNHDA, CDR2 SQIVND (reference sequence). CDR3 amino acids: CASSPRGAGVNEQFF. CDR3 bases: TGTGCCAGTAGTCCCCGGGGGGCGGGAGTCAATGAGCAGTTCTTC.

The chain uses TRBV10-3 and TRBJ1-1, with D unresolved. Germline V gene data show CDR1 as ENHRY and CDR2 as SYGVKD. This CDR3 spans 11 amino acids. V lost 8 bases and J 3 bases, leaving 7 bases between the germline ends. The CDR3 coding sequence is TGTGCCATCCAGGAAGACACTGAAGCTTTCTTT. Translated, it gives CAIQEDTEAFF.

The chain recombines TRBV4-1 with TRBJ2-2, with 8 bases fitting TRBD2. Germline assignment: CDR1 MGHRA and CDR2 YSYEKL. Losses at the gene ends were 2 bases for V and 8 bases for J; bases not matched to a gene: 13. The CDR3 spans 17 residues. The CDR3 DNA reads TGCGCCAGCAGCCAAAGTAGGGCGGGGGGCAGGACTGGGGAGCTGTTTTTT. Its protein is CASSQSRAGGRTGELFF.

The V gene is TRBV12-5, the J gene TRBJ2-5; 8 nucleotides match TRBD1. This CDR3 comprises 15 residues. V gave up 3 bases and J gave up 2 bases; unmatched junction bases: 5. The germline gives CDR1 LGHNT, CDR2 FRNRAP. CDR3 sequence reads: CASGFGGTGQETQYF. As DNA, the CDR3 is TGTGCTAGTGGTTTCGGTGGGACAGGTCAAGAGACCCAGTACTTC.

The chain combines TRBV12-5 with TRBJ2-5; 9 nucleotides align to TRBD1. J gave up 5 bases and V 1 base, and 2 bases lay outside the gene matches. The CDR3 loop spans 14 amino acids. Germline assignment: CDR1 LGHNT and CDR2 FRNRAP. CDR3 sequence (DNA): TGTGCTAGTGGTTTGGGGGACAGGGTCGAGACCCAGTACTTC. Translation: CASGLGDRVETQYF.

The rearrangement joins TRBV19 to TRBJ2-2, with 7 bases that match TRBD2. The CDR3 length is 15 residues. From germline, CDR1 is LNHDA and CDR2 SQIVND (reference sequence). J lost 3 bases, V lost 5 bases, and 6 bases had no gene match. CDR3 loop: CASSLSGIDTGELFF. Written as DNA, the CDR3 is TGTGCCAGTAGTTTGAGCGGGATAGACACCGGGGAGCTGTTTTTT.

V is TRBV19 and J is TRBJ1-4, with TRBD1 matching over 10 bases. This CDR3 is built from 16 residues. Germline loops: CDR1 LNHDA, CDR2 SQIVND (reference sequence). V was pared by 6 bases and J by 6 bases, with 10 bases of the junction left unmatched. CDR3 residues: CASSNDRTGGDEKLFF. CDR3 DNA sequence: TGTGCCAGTAGCAACGACCGGACAGGGGGAGATGAAAAACTGTTTTTT.

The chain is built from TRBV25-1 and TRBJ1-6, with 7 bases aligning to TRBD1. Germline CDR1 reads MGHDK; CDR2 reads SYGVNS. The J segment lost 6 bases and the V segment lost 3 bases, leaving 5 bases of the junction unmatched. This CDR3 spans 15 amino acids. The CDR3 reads CASSELDRLNSPLHF. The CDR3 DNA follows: TGTGCCAGCAGTGAGTTGGACAGGCTTAATTCACCCCTCCACTTT.